The sequence of this TCR beta chain was determined in a study of blood T cell repertoires in COVID-19. Turning to the study itself: PBMCs, B-cell-depleted T cells, or T cells provided the cDNA or gDNA that made up the material.

TCRdb keeps only in-frame clones here, not all; method: immunoSEQ multiplex PCR. Of about 110,000 clones detected, approximately 88% appear once; the ten largest clones hold approximately 6.8%. This CDR3 spans 16 amino acids. J gave up 4 bases and V 1 base, and 5 bases lay outside the gene matches. CDR1 is MDHEN, CDR2 SYDVKM, per germline. The sequencing input was peripheral blood. This chain joins TRBV28 and TRBJ1-5, with 9 bases aligning to TRBD1. The clonotype originates from a man aged 45-65 years with active or convalescent COVID-19. The CDR3 reads CASSLFGDRENQPQHF. For the CDR3, the DNA is TGTGCCAGCAGTTTATTCGGGGACAGGGAAAATCAGCCCCAGCATTTT.